This T cell receptor beta chain appears in the sequencing data of a study of regulatory T cells in long-lasting Graves disease. This clonotype was seen repeatedly, ten times or more. Trimming cost V 5 bases and J 6 bases, with 14 bases left between them. The germline V gene has CDR1 MNHNS and CDR2 SASEGT. This CDR3 region has 15 residues. iRepertoire HTBI primers and Arm-PCR of CDR3 regions built TCR beta libraries. TCRdb ran MiXCR on the multiplex PCR reads and lists one entry per CDR3 protein. This table holds about 400,000 distinct CDR3 sequences, less than 25% found once. Time point noted: persistent/refractory GD, antithyroid drugs over 5 years with positive TRAb. TCR sequences were obtained from RNA taken from PBMCs.

The sequence derives from a female donor with Graves disease. The chain recombines TRBV6-1 with TRBJ1-6; D perhaps matches TRBD1 (6 bases). Sequenced material: peripheral blood mononuclear cells (PBMCs), taken when the disease was refractory, from a patient treated with antithyroid drugs. The CDR3 here is CASSRKQGANSPLHF. The CDR3 DNA sequence: TGTGCCAGCAGTCGGAAACAGGGCGCTAATTCACCCCTCCACTTT.